The 11 T cell receptor beta chains below come from one sample, sequenced in a study of beta chain features in type 1 diabetes. Findings of the study overall: A moderate, significant TCRB CDR3 shortening appeared in type 1 diabetes across four CD4+ subsets.

Sequenced material consisted of expressed TCRB transcripts (all of the isolated RNA was reverse transcribed). Clones were sequenced by immunoSEQ multiplex PCR, and TCRdb holds only the in-frame ones, with some missing. Of approximately 360,000 clones in the sample, around 13% were seen once. Their antigen targets remain unknown. The sequencing input was naive CD4+ T cells from blood. The receptors here all came from a woman under 30 with type 1 diabetes.

The CDR3 spells CASSVFQGMSTGELFF. The CDR3 DNA reads as TGTGCCAGCAGCGTATTCCAGGGGATGAGCACCGGGGAGCTGTTTTTT. V gene TRBV9 combines with J gene TRBJ2-2; the D gene is possibly TRBD1 (6 bases). Per germline, CDR1 SGDLS and CDR2 YYNGEE. Trimming cost V 1 base and J 4 bases, with 14 bases left between them. This CDR3 contains 16 residues.

This chain links TRBV20-1 with TRBJ1-1; maybe TRBD1 (6 bases). Germline-derived CDR1 and CDR2 are DFQATT and SNEGSKA (reference sequence). The CDR3 runs 11 residues. The V gene lost 6 bases and the J gene lost 5 bases, with 10 bases spanning the gap. CDR3: CSAGGETEAFF. The DNA for the CDR3 is TGCAGTGCAGGGGGGGAGACTGAAGCTTTCTTT.

The V call is TRBV14, the J call TRBJ2-7, with D possibly matching TRBD1 (5 bases). Trimming shortened V by 0 bases and J by 6 bases, and 15 bases separated the two germline ends. Germline V CDR1 and CDR2: SGHDN, FVKESK. The CDR3 is made up of 15 amino acids. The CDR3 spells CASSQDLVRQGEQYF. The CDR3 bases are TGTGCCAGCAGCCAAGATCTGGTGAGGCAGGGCGAGCAGTACTTC.

This sequence joins TRBV6-1 and TRBJ2-7; D might be TRBD2 (6 bases). The CDR3 covers 13 residues. Germline V CDR1 and CDR2: MNHNS, SASEGT. The V gene lost 6 bases and the J gene lost 3 bases, with 12 bases spanning the gap. Written as DNA, the CDR3 is TGTGCCAGCAGGAAGGAGGGTAGCTACGAGCAGTACTTC. This translates into CASRKEGSYEQYF.

The chain is built from TRBV20-1 and TRBJ2-1, with D possibly matching TRBD1 (6 bases). V was clipped by 3 bases and J by 9 bases, with 9 bases between them. This CDR3 is 11 amino acids long. Germline V gene lookup returns CDR1 DFQATT and CDR2 SNEGSKA (reference sequence). The CDR3 DNA reads as TGCAGTGCTAGGCCAGGGGTTGAGCAGTTCTTC. Translation gives CSARPGVEQFF.

V usage is TRBV30 and J usage is TRBJ2-1; D ambiguous. Deletions cut 2 bases from V and 0 bases from J, with 11 bases between. The CDR3 runs 15 residues. Germline loops: CDR1 GTSNPN, CDR2 SVGIG (reference sequence). The DNA of the CDR3 is TGTGCCTGGAGTCCCCCAGCGAGCTCCTACAATGAGCAGTTCTTC. Amino acids: CAWSPPASSYNEQFF.

The chain has TRBV6-5 and TRBJ2-7, with 12 bases matching TRBD2. V dropped 10 bases and J dropped 5; count of bases not matched to a gene: 12. The CDR3 is 15 amino acids. Germline CDR1 MNHEY, CDR2 SVGAGI. CDR3 in amino acids: CATTTRLAGEDEQYF. CDR3 in DNA: TGTGCCACCACCACCCGACTAGCGGGGGAAGACGAGCAGTACTTC.

The chain couples TRBV5-1 to TRBJ1-1, with 7 bases fitting TRBD1. The CDR3 spans 14 residues. V gave up 5 bases and J gave up 2 bases; unmatched junction bases: 6. Germline V lookup: CDR1 SGHRS, CDR2 YFSETQ. The CDR3 nucleotides are TGCGCCAGCAGGGGGACAGCATCTAACACTGAAGCTTTCTTT. Its protein is CASRGTASNTEAFF. Combining the CDR3 with reference TRBV5-1 and TRBJ1-1 gives the whole variable domain KAGVTQTPRYLIKTRGQQVTLSCSPISGHRSVSWYQQTPGQGLQFLFEYFSETQRNKGNFPGRFSGRQFSNSRSEMNVSTLELGDSALYLCASRGTASNTEAFFGQGTRLTVV.

The V and J genes are TRBV27 and TRBJ2-1, with 11 bases fitting TRBD2. Germline CDR1 reads MNHEY; CDR2 reads SMNVEV (reference sequence). The CDR3 is made up of 15 amino acids. The J segment lost 10 bases and the V segment lost 5 bases, leaving 10 bases of the junction unmatched. The CDR3 coding sequence is TGTGCCAGCAGTAGACTAGCGGGAACCCGGGTCGAGCAGTTCTTC. As protein: CASSRLAGTRVEQFF.

This clone was seen a handful of times. This sequence joins TRBV5-6 and TRBJ1-5, with D maybe TRBD1 (5 bases). CDR3 length: 16 amino acids. V gave up 1 base and J gave up 1 base, with 12 bases separating them. The germline V gene encodes CDR1 SGHDT and CDR2 YYEEEE. In DNA, the CDR3 is TGTGCCAGCAGCTTGTGGACAACCTGGAGCAATCAGCCCCAGCATTTT. Translated, it gives CASSLWTTWSNQPQHF.

CDR3 sequence reads: CASNGRTQETQYF. The CDR3 region has the DNA TGTGCCAGCAACGGGAGGACCCAAGAGACCCAGTACTTC. V usage is TRBV7-2 and J usage is TRBJ2-5; 7 nucleotides align to TRBD2. The CDR3 is 13 amino acids. The V segment lost 7 bases and the J segment 1 base; nucleotides outside the gene matches: 3. CDR1 is SGHTA, CDR2 FQGNSA, per germline.